This TCR beta chain emerged from a study of blood T cells in healthy people across ages. Points from the study as a whole: Long-lived donors carried more naive CD4+ cells and greater diversity than aged donors.

Each donor had 8.5 to 10 milliliters of peripheral blood drawn. Per-sample PBMC isolation yielded at least 6.5 million cells. There are 16 residues in the CDR3. Germline V lookup: CDR1 MNHEY, CDR2 SVGAGI. The ends lost 0 bases at V and 7 bases at J; junction bases unmatched: 9. It was with a sample-barcoded 5' primer and a J-beta primer mix that a second PCR of about 6 to 12 cycles was run. A single record per CDR3 protein comes from TCRdb applying MiXCR to the 5' RACE reads. The sample lists 1 million or so distinct CDR3 sequences, 25% seen once, with approximately 0.71% in the top ten. In its sample, this clonotype was seen a few times. The antigen is undetermined. These data also formed part of another study, on T cells of mothers and their children.

Input material: blood. The sequence came from a girl aged 2 to 10 in good health. J is TRBJ2-1 and V is TRBV6-5, with 7 bases aligning to TRBD2. Here the CDR3 reads CASSYSQGDYLNEQFF. The CDR3 DNA is TGTGCCAGCAGTTACTCGCAAGGGGACTACCTGAATGAGCAGTTCTTC.